A selection of T cell receptor beta chains follows, all from one sample in a study of T cell repertoires in cytomegalovirus infection. TCRdb reprocessed the reads via MiXCR and lists one record per CDR3 protein. The table has 230,000 or so distinct CDR3 sequences, approximately 15% seen once. The sequenced sample consisted of CD8+ T cells from PBMCs. The receptors stem from a human donor in good health (CMV status not recorded). Some clones in this sample may be carry-over from other donors' samples. Both conserved end residues are part of each CDR3. A D gene is named only where the DNA matches it firmly.

length: 14
V: TRBV20-1
D: NA
CDR3: CSATDQGNTGELFF

length: 12
V: TRBV19
D: NA
CDR3: CASSMGRTEAFF

length: 16
V: TRBV6-2/TRBV6-3
D: NA
CDR3: CASSYSRYITKNIQYF

length: 16
V: TRBV5-6
D: NA
CDR3: CASSLDGTRTYNEQFF

length: 14
V: TRBV7-2
D: NA
CDR3: CASSFENSNQPQHF

length: 15
V: TRBV7-8
D: NA
CDR3: CASSLVSGFINTIYF

length: 13
V: TRBV28
D: NA
CDR3: CASSPGMYYGYTF

length: 15
V: TRBV12-3/TRBV12-4
D: NA
CDR3: CASSLVGRANYGYTF

length: 16
V: TRBV19
D: NA
CDR3: CAASSTRLRLNTEAFF

length: 19
V: TRBV7-8
D: NA
CDR3: CASSLGRGAPFSSPYEQYF

length: 15
V: TRBV7-9
D: NA
CDR3: CASSAGGASNQPQHF

length: 14
V: TRBV11-2
D: NA
CDR3: CASSLELQHTEAFF

length: 14
V: TRBV7-2
D: NA
CDR3: CASSLWGAGYEQYF

length: 14
V: TRBV9
D: NA
CDR3: CASSPAAGLNEQYF

length: 16
V: TRBV28
D: NA
CDR3: CASRDDQREWTGELFF